This passage covers 13 T cell receptor beta chains from one sample sequenced in a study of response to subunit inactivated influenza vaccine. TCRdb itself ran the RT-PCR reads through MiXCR, one entry per CDR3 protein. The data show about 650,000 distinct CDR3 sequences, 11% to 15% seen once. Sample: PBMCs from blood, taken around two weeks before vaccination. These receptors all come from a man in his fifties or sixties who received an inactivated influenza vaccine.

In this sample, this clonotype turned up a few times. The V and J genes are TRBV30 and TRBJ1-2; D is unresolved. The CDR3 covers 8 residues. V lost 5 bases and J 6 bases, leaving 1 base between the germline ends. Germline V gene lookup returns CDR1 GTSNPN and CDR2 SVGIG (reference sequence). CDR3 nucleotide sequence: TGTGCCTGGGATGGCTACACCTTC. As protein: CAWDGYTF.

V is TRBV19 and J is TRBJ2-7; D unresolved. CDR3 length: 14 residues. V was trimmed by 0 bases and J by 3 bases, leaving 9 bases between them. Germline V CDR1 and CDR2: LNHDA, SQIVND (reference sequence). CDR3: CASSIEDGNYEQYF. The CDR3 DNA follows: TGTGCCAGTAGTATAGAGGACGGAAACTACGAGCAGTACTTC. The whole variable domain, remainder taken from reference TRBV19 and TRBJ2-7, is DGGITQSPKYLFRKEGQNVTLSCEQNLNHDAMYWYRQDPGQGLRLIYYSQIVNDFQKGDIAEGYSVSREKKESFPLTVTSAQKNPTAFYLCASSIEDGNYEQYFGPGTRLTVT.

The gene calls are TRBV6-1 and TRBJ2-5; D not certain. Deletions cut 2 bases from V and 2 bases from J, with 9 bases between. This CDR3 has 14 residues. CDR1 and CDR2 from the germline V gene are MNHNS and SASEGT. The CDR3 bases are TGTGCCAGCAGTGAATCGGCAGGACAAGAGACCCAGTACTTC. The encoded protein is CASSESAGQETQYF.

The rearrangement uses TRBV2 and TRBJ1-1; a possible D gene is TRBD1 (6 bases). V lost 6 bases and J lost 4, with 12 bases in between. CDR1 is SNHLY and CDR2 is FYNNEI in the germline V gene. This CDR3 region has 13 residues. The CDR3 region is CASRAQGGTEAFF. Written as DNA, the CDR3 is TGTGCCAGCAGGGCACAGGGAGGCACTGAAGCTTTCTTT.

V gene TRBV7-9 combines with J gene TRBJ2-7; D is unresolved. CDR3 length equals 12 residues. Germline V gives CDR1 SEHNR, CDR2 FQNEAQ (reference sequence). V was clipped by 2 bases and J by 6 bases, with 8 bases between them. CDR3 residues: CASSLTTGEQYF. CDR3 coding DNA: TGTGCCAGCAGCTTAACCACGGGCGAGCAGTACTTC.

This chain links TRBV12-3 or TRBV12-4 with TRBJ1-5, with TRBD1 as a possible D gene (5 bases). Between the trimmed V and J ends, which lost 2 bases and 9 bases, there was a span of 11 bases. The CDR3 has 13 residues. The CDR3 here is CASSLQGPLPQHF. DNA of the CDR3: TGTGCCAGCAGTTTACAGGGACCCCTGCCCCAGCATTTT.

This clonotype showed up many times. The chain links TRBV7-2 to TRBJ2-7; 9 nucleotides line up with TRBD1. The CDR3 loop spans 15 amino acids. Germline CDR1 and CDR2: SGHTA and FQGNSA. V gave up 5 bases and J gave up 5 bases; unmatched junction bases: 10. CDR3 sequence: CASSRRVGQGNEQYF. The CDR3, as DNA: TGTGCCAGCAGCCGACGGGTCGGACAGGGGAACGAGCAGTACTTC.

The chain employs TRBV5-1 and TRBJ1-1, with TRBD1 matching over 8 bases. CDR1 SGHRS and CDR2 YFSETQ come from the germline V gene. V lost 4 bases, J lost 5 bases, and 7 bases stayed unmatched. This CDR3 contains 14 residues. The CDR3 DNA sequence: TGCGCCAGCAGCATACAGGGGGACGGTACTGAAGCTTTCTTT. This translates into CASSIQGDGTEAFF.

J is TRBJ1-3 and V is TRBV6-1; D is unresolved. The CDR3 length is 14 residues. Germline CDR1 is MNHNS and CDR2 is SASEGT. V was cut by 6 bases and J by 0 bases, with 9 bases left in between. This CDR3 reads CASRGEFSGNTIYF. Written as DNA, the CDR3 is TGTGCCAGCAGGGGCGAGTTCTCTGGAAACACCATATATTTT.

The rearrangement links TRBV27 to TRBJ2-2; D is possibly TRBD2 (5 bases). V lost 3 bases, J lost 7 bases, and 12 bases lay in between. The germline gives CDR1 MNHEY, CDR2 SMNVEV (reference sequence). The CDR3 runs 14 residues. CDR3 sequence: CASSFGVGNGELFF. Here the CDR3 DNA reads TGTGCCAGCAGTTTCGGGGTAGGGAACGGGGAGCTGTTTTTT.

This clonotype was recorded a few times. The V gene is TRBV7-3, the J gene TRBJ2-1; 8 bases match TRBD2. Germline V CDR1 and CDR2: SGHTA, FQGTGA. The ends lost 2 bases at V and 5 bases at J; junction bases unmatched: 8. The CDR3 runs to 16 residues. This chain's CDR3 is CASSLPIAGQNNEQFF. The CDR3 DNA follows: TGTGCCAGCAGCTTACCTATAGCGGGGCAAAACAATGAGCAGTTCTTC.

This clonotype was seen more than once but under ten times. V is TRBV29-1 and J is TRBJ1-1; possible D gene TRBD1, 6 bases. The CDR3 has 12 residues. V was shortened by 7 bases and J by 7 bases, with 16 bases between the two germline ends. Germline CDR1 is SQVTM and CDR2 is ANQGSEA. This CDR3 is CSAGRGGNEAFF. CDR3 in DNA: TGCAGCGCCGGAAGAGGGGGGAATGAAGCTTTCTTT.

This clonotype was counted a few times. J is TRBJ2-7 and V is TRBV12-3 or TRBV12-4; TRBD2 agrees at 7 bases. J was trimmed by 5 bases and V by 2 bases; bases with no gene match: 6. CDR3 size: 14 residues. Written as DNA, the CDR3 is TGTGCCAGCAGTTTAAGCGCGGGAGCCAACGAGCAGTACTTC. Residues: CASSLSAGANEQYF.